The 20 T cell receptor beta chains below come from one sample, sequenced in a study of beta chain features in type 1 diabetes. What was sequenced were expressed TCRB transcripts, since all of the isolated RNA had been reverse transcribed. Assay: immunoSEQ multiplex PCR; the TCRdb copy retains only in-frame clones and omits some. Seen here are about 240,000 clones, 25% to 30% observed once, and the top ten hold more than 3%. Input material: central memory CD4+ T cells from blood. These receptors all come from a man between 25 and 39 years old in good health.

The CDR3 bases are TGTGCCAGCAGCCAGGCTCCCGAGCAGTACTTC. Translating gives CASSQAPEQYF. The rearrangement joins TRBV7-7 to TRBJ2-5; D unclear. The better agreement between TRBJ2-7 and the DNA end casts doubt on the J call. The germline gives CDR1 SSHAT, CDR2 FNYEAQ (reference sequence). The CDR3 contains 11 residues.

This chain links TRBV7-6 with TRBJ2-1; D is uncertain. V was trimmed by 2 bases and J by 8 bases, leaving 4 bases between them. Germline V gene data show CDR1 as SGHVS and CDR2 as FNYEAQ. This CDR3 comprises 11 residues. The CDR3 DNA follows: TGTGCCAGCAGCTTAATTGATGAGCAGTTCTTC. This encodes CASSLIDEQFF.

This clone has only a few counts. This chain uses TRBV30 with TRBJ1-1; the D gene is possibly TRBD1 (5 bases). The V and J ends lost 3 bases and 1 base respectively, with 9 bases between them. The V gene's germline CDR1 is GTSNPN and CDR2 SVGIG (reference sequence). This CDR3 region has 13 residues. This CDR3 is CAWRPTGNTEAFF. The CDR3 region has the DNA TGTGCCTGGAGGCCCACAGGGAACACTGAAGCTTTCTTT.

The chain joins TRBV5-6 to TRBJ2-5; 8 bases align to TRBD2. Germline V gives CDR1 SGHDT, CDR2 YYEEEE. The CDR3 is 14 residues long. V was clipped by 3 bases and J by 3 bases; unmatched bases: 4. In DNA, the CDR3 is TGTGCCAGCAGCTCCGGGACTAGTGAAGAGACCCAGTACTTC. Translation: CASSSGTSEETQYF.

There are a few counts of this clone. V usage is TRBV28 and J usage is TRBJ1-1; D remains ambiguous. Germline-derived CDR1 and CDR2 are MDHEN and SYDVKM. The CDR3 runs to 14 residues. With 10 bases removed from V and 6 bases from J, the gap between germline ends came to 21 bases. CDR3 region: CAIQQSREYAEAFF. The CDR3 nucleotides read TGTGCCATCCAGCAGTCAAGGGAATACGCTGAAGCTTTCTTT.

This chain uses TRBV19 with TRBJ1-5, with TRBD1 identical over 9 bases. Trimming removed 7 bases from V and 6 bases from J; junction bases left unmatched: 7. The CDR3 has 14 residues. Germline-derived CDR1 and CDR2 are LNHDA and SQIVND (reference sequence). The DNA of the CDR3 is TGTGCCAGTACGCGGGACAGGGTGGGTCAGCCCCAGCATTTT. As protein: CASTRDRVGQPQHF.

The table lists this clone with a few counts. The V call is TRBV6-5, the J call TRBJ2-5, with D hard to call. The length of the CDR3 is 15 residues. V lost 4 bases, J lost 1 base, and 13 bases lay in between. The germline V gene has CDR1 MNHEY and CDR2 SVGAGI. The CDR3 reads CASSLSRTFQETQYF. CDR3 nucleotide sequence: TGTGCCAGCAGTTTGTCCAGAACTTTCCAAGAGACCCAGTACTTC.

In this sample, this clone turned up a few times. Here the CDR3 DNA reads TGTGCCACCAGCAGAGAAGCGTCGGCAAAGGATACGCAGTATTTT. It specifies CATSREASAKDTQYF. V usage is TRBV15 and J usage is TRBJ2-3, with D unclear. CDR3 length: 15 amino acids. In germline, CDR1 is LNHNV, CDR2 YYDKDF (reference sequence). Trimming stripped 0 bases from V and 6 bases from J, with 13 bases between.

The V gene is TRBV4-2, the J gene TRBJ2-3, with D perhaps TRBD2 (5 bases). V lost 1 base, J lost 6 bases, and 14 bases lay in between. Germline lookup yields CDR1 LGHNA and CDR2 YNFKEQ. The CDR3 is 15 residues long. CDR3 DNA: TGTGCCAGCAGCCAAGGGGCTAGCCACCGGGATACGCAGTATTTT. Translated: CASSQGASHRDTQYF.

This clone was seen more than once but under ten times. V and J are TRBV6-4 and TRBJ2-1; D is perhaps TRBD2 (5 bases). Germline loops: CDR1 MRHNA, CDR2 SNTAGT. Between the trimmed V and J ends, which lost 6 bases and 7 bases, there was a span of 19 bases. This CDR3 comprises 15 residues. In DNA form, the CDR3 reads TGTGCCAGCAGCTCACTAGGTGCTCCGACTAATGAGCAGTTCTTC. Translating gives CASSSLGAPTNEQFF.

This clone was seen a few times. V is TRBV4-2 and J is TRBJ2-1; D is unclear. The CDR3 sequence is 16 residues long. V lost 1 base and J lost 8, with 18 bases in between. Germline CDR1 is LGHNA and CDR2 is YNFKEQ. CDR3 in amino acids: CASSQGVGWRGDEQFF. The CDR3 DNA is TGTGCCAGCAGCCAAGGAGTGGGATGGAGAGGCGATGAGCAGTTCTTC.

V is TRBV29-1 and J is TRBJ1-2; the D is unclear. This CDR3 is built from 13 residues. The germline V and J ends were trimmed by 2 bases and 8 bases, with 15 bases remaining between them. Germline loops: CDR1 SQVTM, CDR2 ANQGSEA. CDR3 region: CSVERPLSGGYTF. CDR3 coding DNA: TGCAGCGTTGAAAGGCCTCTCTCTGGCGGCTACACCTTC.

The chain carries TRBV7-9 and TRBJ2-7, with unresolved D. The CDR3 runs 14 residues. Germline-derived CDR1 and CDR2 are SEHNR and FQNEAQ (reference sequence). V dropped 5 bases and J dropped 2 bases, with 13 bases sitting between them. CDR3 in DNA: TGTGCCAGCAGCCGACCCCACGGCACCTACGAGCAGTACTTC. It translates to CASSRPHGTYEQYF.

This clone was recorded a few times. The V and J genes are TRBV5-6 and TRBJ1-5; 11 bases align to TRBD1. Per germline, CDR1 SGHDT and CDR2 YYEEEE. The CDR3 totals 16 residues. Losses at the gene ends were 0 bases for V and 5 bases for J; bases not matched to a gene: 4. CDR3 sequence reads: CASSLGRTGGDQPQHF. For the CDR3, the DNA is TGTGCCAGCAGCTTGGGTCGGACAGGGGGCGATCAGCCCCAGCATTTT.

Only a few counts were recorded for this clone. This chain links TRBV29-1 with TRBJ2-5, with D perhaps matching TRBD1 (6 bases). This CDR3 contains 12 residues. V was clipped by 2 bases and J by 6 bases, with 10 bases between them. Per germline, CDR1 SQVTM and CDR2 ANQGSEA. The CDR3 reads CSVENRAQTQYF. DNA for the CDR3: TGCAGCGTTGAAAACAGGGCGCAGACCCAGTACTTC.

In nucleotides, the CDR3 is TGTGCCAGTCAACCGGGAGCAAGCACAGATACGCAGTATTTT. Translating gives CASQPGASTDTQYF. This chain joins TRBV19 and TRBJ2-3, with TRBD2 as a possible D gene (6 bases). V gave up 8 bases and J gave up 0 bases, with 12 bases separating them. CDR1 is LNHDA, CDR2 SQIVND, per germline (reference sequence). The CDR3 is 14 residues long.

The CDR3 is CASSYLREASQETQYF. Written as DNA, the CDR3 is TGTGCCAGCAGCTACCTCAGGGAGGCCAGCCAAGAGACCCAGTACTTC. This chain links TRBV5-6 with TRBJ2-5; perhaps TRBD2 as D (6 bases). Trimming stripped 3 bases from V and 1 base from J, with 16 bases between. Germline V lookup: CDR1 SGHDT, CDR2 YYEEEE. This CDR3 spans 16 amino acids.

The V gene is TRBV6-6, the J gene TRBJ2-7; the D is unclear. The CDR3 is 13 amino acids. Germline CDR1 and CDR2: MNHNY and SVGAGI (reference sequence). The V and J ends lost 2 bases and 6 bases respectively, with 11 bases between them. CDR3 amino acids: CASSYESRGEQYF. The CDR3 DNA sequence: TGTGCCAGCAGTTACGAATCTAGAGGCGAGCAGTACTTC.

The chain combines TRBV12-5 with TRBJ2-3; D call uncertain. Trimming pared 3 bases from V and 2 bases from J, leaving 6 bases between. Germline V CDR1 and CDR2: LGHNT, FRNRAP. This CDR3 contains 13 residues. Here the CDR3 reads CASGFASTDTQYF. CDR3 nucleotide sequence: TGTGCTAGTGGTTTTGCCTCCACAGATACGCAGTATTTT.

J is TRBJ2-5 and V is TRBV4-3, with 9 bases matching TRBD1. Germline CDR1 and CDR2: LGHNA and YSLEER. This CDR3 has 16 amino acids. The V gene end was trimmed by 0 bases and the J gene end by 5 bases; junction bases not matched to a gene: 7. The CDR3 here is CASSQEQGAWRETQYF. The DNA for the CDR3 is TGCGCCAGCAGCCAAGAACAGGGGGCATGGAGGGAGACCCAGTACTTC.